This TCR beta chain originates from a study of T cells in Graves' hyperthyroidism and ophthalmopathy. The CDR3 sequence is 14 residues long. The V gene lost 6 bases and the J gene lost 5 bases, with 16 bases spanning the gap. The V gene's germline CDR1 is MDHEN and CDR2 SYDVKM. This clonotype was picked up many times. Researchers amplified the TCR beta CDR3 regions from RNA transcripts. TCR CDR3 underwent first-round RT-PCR with the HTBI primer set. TCRdb redid the calling of the multiplex PCR reads with MiXCR, one entry per CDR3 protein. Of some 250,000 distinct CDR3 sequences in the sample, 12% to 15% were seen once.

The sequencing sample was made of blood. The V call is TRBV28, the J call TRBJ2-5, with D possibly called TRBD1 or TRBD2 (6 bases each). This TCR came from a woman between 45 and 60 years old with Graves' hyperthyroidism that later progressed to Graves' ophthalmopathy. The CDR3 DNA sequence: TGTGCCAGCAGCCCCGGGGGCCGGAGGGAGACCCAGTACTTC. Residues: CASSPGGRRETQYF.